This entry lists 31 T cell receptor beta chains sequenced from one sample in a study of cytomegalovirus exposure and HLA in healthy donors. PCR was performed using 60 Vbeta and 13 Jbeta primers. Method: immunoSEQ multiplex PCR; TCRdb's copy keeps in-frame clones and lacks some. The sample lists about 130,000 clones; about 10% were seen once. The sample consisted of PBMCs. These receptors all stem from a woman under 30 in good health and CMV-seropositive.

This chain links TRBV30 with TRBJ2-1; the D gene is possibly TRBD1 (6 bases). This CDR3 spans 15 amino acids. Germline CDR1 GTSNPN, CDR2 SVGIG (reference sequence). V was clipped by 5 bases and J by 0 bases, with 14 bases between them. The CDR3 nucleotides read TGTGCCTGGGACCCAACAGGGCACTCCTACAATGAGCAGTTCTTC. Its protein is CAWDPTGHSYNEQFF.

In its sample, this clone was seen a few times. The genes are TRBV15 and TRBJ2-1, with 9 bases identical to TRBD2. This CDR3 contains 16 residues. The trim removed 0 bases at V and 8 bases at J, leaving 8 bases unmatched. CDR1 and CDR2 (germline): LNHNV, YYDKDF (reference sequence). CDR3 in DNA: TGTGCCACCAGCAGAGAGGGACTAGCAAAATCTCATGAGCAGTTCTTC. This encodes CATSREGLAKSHEQFF. Supplemented by reference TRBV15 and TRBJ2-1, the full variable domain reads DAMVIQNPRYQVTQFGKPVTLSCSQTLNHNVMYWYQQKSSQAPKLLFHYYDKDFNNEADTPDNFQSRRPNTSFCFLDIRSPGLGDTAMYLCATSREGLAKSHEQFFGPGTRLTVL.

This clone was seen more than once but under ten times. This chain uses TRBV27 with TRBJ2-2; D perhaps matches TRBD1 (6 bases). V was shortened by 5 bases and J by 7 bases, with 23 bases between the two germline ends. The CDR3 has 17 residues. Per the germline V gene, CDR1 is MNHEY and CDR2 is SMNVEV (reference sequence). CDR3 nucleotides: TGTGCCAGCAGTCAATCCCACCCGGACAGTTTTGGCGGGGAGCTGTTTTTT. Amino acids: CASSQSHPDSFGGELFF.

The rearrangement uses TRBV12-5 and TRBJ2-7, with D perhaps matching TRBD2 (5 bases). Germline V gene sequence: CDR1 LGHNT, CDR2 FRNRAP. The CDR3 length is 15 residues. The germline V and J ends were trimmed by 0 bases and 5 bases, with 14 bases remaining between them. CDR3 sequence reads: CASGLVMAGGDEQYF. The CDR3 bases are TGTGCTAGTGGTTTGGTAATGGCGGGTGGCGACGAGCAGTACTTC.

The chain links TRBV2 to TRBJ2-5; D remains ambiguous. The CDR3 runs to 12 residues. V was trimmed by 4 bases and J by 2 bases, leaving 5 bases between them. The V gene's germline CDR1 is SNHLY and CDR2 FYNNEI. CDR3 bases: TGTGCCAGCAGTGTACGGCAAGAGACCCAGTACTTC. Its translation: CASSVRQETQYF.

The rearrangement uses TRBV28 and TRBJ1-1, with 8 bases fitting TRBD1. This CDR3 spans 17 amino acids. The junction had 12 bases not matched to a gene; V was cut back by 1 base and J by 5 bases. From germline, CDR1 is MDHEN and CDR2 SYDVKM. CDR3 protein: CASSLFLTGATRTEAFF. The CDR3 bases are TGTGCCAGCAGTTTATTCCTGACAGGGGCAACGAGGACTGAAGCTTTCTTT.

The gene calls are TRBV19 and TRBJ1-1, with no clear D. The germline V gene encodes CDR1 LNHDA and CDR2 SQIVND (reference sequence). This CDR3 region has 14 residues. Trimming left V 4 bases short and J 5 bases short, with 14 bases between. The CDR3 coding sequence is TGTGCCAGTAGTAAACCGGGAAAAAGGACTGAAGCTTTCTTT. This translates into CASSKPGKRTEAFF.

The chain combines TRBV5-4 with TRBJ1-2; no clear D gene. The CDR3 length is 14 residues. Germline CDR1 reads SGHNT; CDR2 reads YYREEE (reference sequence). V lost 0 bases and J lost 6, with 12 bases in between. CDR3 nucleotides: TGTGCCAGCAGCTTGGATCGGCAGGATAATGGCTACACCTTC. Amino acid sequence: CASSLDRQDNGYTF. The full variable domain, completed using reference TRBV5-4 and TRBJ1-2, is ETGVTQSPTHLIKTRGQQVTLRCSSQSGHNTVSWYQQALGQGPQFIFQYYREEENGRGNFPPRFSGLQFPNYSSELNVNALELDDSALYLCASSLDRQDNGYTFGSGTRLTVV.

The chain carries TRBV2 and TRBJ1-1; D is ambiguous. The CDR3 runs 13 residues. V gave up 8 bases and J gave up 3 bases, with 13 bases separating them. The germline V gene has CDR1 SNHLY and CDR2 FYNNEI. Written as DNA, the CDR3 is TGTGCCAGCGGGTGGGAGACGGACACTGAAGCTTTCTTT. Amino acid sequence: CASGWETDTEAFF.

This clone came up a few times. One end of the junction is discordant with germline, which a read error may explain. J is TRBJ2-7 and V is TRBV7-7; TRBD1 agrees at 10 bases. This CDR3 region has 15 residues. CDR1 and CDR2 (germline): SSHAT, FNYEAQ (reference sequence). The DNA for the CDR3 is TGTGCTAGCAGCTTGGGACAGGGGCCTACCTACGAGCAGTACTTC. Residues: CASSLGQGPTYEQYF.

The chain joins TRBV29-1 to TRBJ2-1; 15 bases map to TRBD2. Germline assignment: CDR1 SQVTM and CDR2 ANQGSEA. The CDR3 sequence is 17 residues long. Unmatched junction bases numbered 8, after V lost 3 bases and J lost 5 bases. In DNA form, the CDR3 reads TGCAGCGTTGATGGACTAGCGGGAGGGCCCCGAGACAATGAGCAGTTCTTC. It translates to CSVDGLAGGPRDNEQFF.

This clone has only a few counts. The chain couples TRBV14 to TRBJ1-3; D unresolved. The CDR3 length is 13 residues. V was pared by 4 bases and J by 4 bases, with 8 bases between. Germline-derived CDR1 and CDR2 are SGHDN and FVKESK. The CDR3 is CASSPGRGNTIYF. The CDR3 nucleotides read TGTGCCAGCAGCCCCGGTCGGGGAAACACCATATATTTT.

This clone was seen a few times. V and J are TRBV10-1 and TRBJ2-6, with 7 bases aligning to TRBD1. CDR3 length: 13 amino acids. Germline loops: CDR1 WNHNN, CDR2 SYGVQD (reference sequence). CDR3 protein: CLWTGSGANVLTF. CDR3 nucleotides: TGCCTATGGACAGGCTCTGGGGCCAACGTCCTGACTTTC.

The sample holds a few counts of this clone. The gene calls are TRBV9 and TRBJ1-6; TRBD1 might be the D (6 bases). The ends were cut back, 0 bases at V and 10 bases at J, with 14 bases in the middle. The CDR3 extends over 15 amino acids. Germline V CDR1 and CDR2: SGDLS, YYNGEE. This CDR3 is CASSVDQDRLSPLHF. In DNA form, the CDR3 reads TGTGCCAGCAGCGTAGATCAGGACAGATTATCACCCCTCCACTTT.

This clone was observed a few times. This chain connects TRBV6-5 to TRBJ2-5, with D maybe TRBD2 (6 bases). The germline V gene has CDR1 MNHEY and CDR2 SVGAGI. The CDR3 covers 14 residues. Trimming left V 6 bases short and J 7 bases short, with 18 bases between. This chain's CDR3 is CASRDIGGTGTQYF. The CDR3 DNA is TGTGCCAGCAGGGATATTGGGGGGACGGGGACCCAGTACTTC.

In its sample, this clone was seen a few times. The genes are TRBV28 and TRBJ2-7, with a weak D call TRBD1 (6 bases). Looked up from germline, CDR1 is MDHEN and CDR2 is SYDVKM. The CDR3 length is 15 residues. V lost 7 bases and J 2 bases, leaving 18 bases between the germline ends. CDR3 nucleotides: TGTGCCAGCACTAGACCGGGACATACGACCTACGAGCAGTACTTC. As protein: CASTRPGHTTYEQYF.

This clone appeared a few times. The genes are TRBV28 and TRBJ2-1; possibly TRBD1 for D (5 bases). Germline V CDR1 and CDR2: MDHEN, SYDVKM. Trimming cost V 5 bases and J 0 bases, with 8 bases left between them. CDR3 length: 14 residues. The CDR3 sequence is CASSRQSSYNEQFF. The DNA of the CDR3 is TGTGCCAGCAGTCGACAGAGCTCCTACAATGAGCAGTTCTTC.

This clone has only a few counts. In DNA, the CDR3 is TGTGCCAGCAGCTTGGATCCCGGGGTAGGCTACACCTTC. Protein sequence: CASSLDPGVGYTF. This rearrangement joins TRBV11-2 to TRBJ1-2; no reliable D call. The germline V gene encodes CDR1 SGHAT and CDR2 FQNNGV. The germline V and J ends were trimmed by 3 bases and 8 bases, with 13 bases remaining between them. This CDR3 spans 13 amino acids.

The sample holds a few counts of this clone. The rearrangement joins TRBV5-1 to TRBJ1-1; weak D call: TRBD1 (5 bases). In germline, CDR1 is SGHRS, CDR2 YFSETQ. V was clipped by 0 bases and J by 0 bases, with 15 bases between them. This CDR3 is 17 amino acids long. CDR3 in DNA: TGCGCCAGCAGCTTGGGAAGGGACTTGACGGTGAACACTGAAGCTTTCTTT. It translates to CASSLGRDLTVNTEAFF.

This clone was observed a single time. Written as DNA, the CDR3 is TGTGCCAGCAGTTTGGGGACTACTTACAATGAGCAGTTCTTC. Protein: CASSLGTTYNEQFF. The gene calls are TRBV28 and TRBJ2-1, with 7 nucleotides matching TRBD2. Trimming at V came to 3 bases and at J to 4 bases, leaving 3 bases not matched to a gene. The CDR3 totals 14 residues. The V gene's germline CDR1 is MDHEN and CDR2 SYDVKM.

The table lists this clone with a few counts. This chain connects TRBV4-1 to TRBJ2-7; weak D call: TRBD1 (5 bases). Per the germline V gene, CDR1 is MGHRA and CDR2 is YSYEKL. This CDR3 spans 15 amino acids. V shed 4 bases and J shed 2 bases, with 15 bases lying between them. CDR3 in DNA: TGCGCCAGCAGCCTTCGAACAGGTGCCGCCTACGAGCAGTACTTC. Its translation: CASSLRTGAAYEQYF.

This clone was detected only a few times. The V gene is TRBV13, the J gene TRBJ2-5; 13 bases agree with TRBD2. Germline V gene data show CDR1 as PRHDT and CDR2 as FYEKMQ (reference sequence). The trim removed 5 bases at V and 5 bases at J, leaving 14 bases unmatched. The CDR3 loop spans 18 amino acids. The CDR3 loop reads CASSPEGLAGKTGETQYF. The DNA of the CDR3 is TGTGCCAGCAGCCCCGAGGGACTAGCGGGGAAGACCGGGGAGACCCAGTACTTC.

This clone was observed a handful of times. The V and J genes are TRBV7-2 and TRBJ2-1; a possible D gene is TRBD1 (6 bases). Germline lookup yields CDR1 SGHTA and CDR2 FQGNSA. This CDR3 is 19 amino acids long. V lost 1 base, J lost 9 bases, and 28 bases lay in between. The CDR3 loop is CASSLVGGWVREILVEQFF. CDR3 nucleotides: TGTGCCAGCAGCTTAGTAGGGGGTTGGGTTCGCGAGATCCTAGTTGAGCAGTTCTTC.

V and J are TRBV28 and TRBJ2-7; no firm D call. The CDR3 loop spans 13 amino acids. CDR1 MDHEN and CDR2 SYDVKM come from the germline V gene. V was cut by 6 bases and J by 5 bases, with 14 bases left in between. CDR3 DNA sequence: TGTGCCAGCAGCGTCAGGATCGCCCACGAGCAGTACTTC. This codes for CASSVRIAHEQYF.

On this clone itself: A junction end diverges from the germline sequence, so it may reflect a read error. The rearrangement links TRBV7-7 to TRBJ2-1; D perhaps matches TRBD2 (5 bases). Germline CDR1 SSHAT, CDR2 FNYEAQ (reference sequence). The length of the CDR3 is 18 residues. In nucleotides, the CDR3 is TGTGCTAGCAGCTTAGTTATGGCTAGCCAAAGCTCCTACAATGAGCAGTTCTTC. Protein product: CASSLVMASQSSYNEQFF.

V gene TRBV6-6 combines with J gene TRBJ1-4; weak D call: TRBD1 (6 bases). The V end was cut by 7 bases, the J end by 8 bases, with 14 bases between. There are 13 residues in the CDR3. The germline V gene encodes CDR1 MNHNY and CDR2 SVGAGI (reference sequence). The CDR3 DNA is TGTGCCAGCATGGGGGGGCGAGGGGAAAAACTGTTTTTT. Translated, it gives CASMGGRGEKLFF.

This clone was picked up one time. Here the CDR3 reads CASSGSSGFSTDTQYF. CDR3 in DNA: TGTGCCAGCAGTGGAAGCAGCGGGTTTAGCACAGATACGCAGTATTTT. The J gene is TRBJ2-3, the V gene TRBV6-1; possibly TRBD2 for D (6 bases). The germline V gene has CDR1 MNHNS and CDR2 SASEGT. The V and J ends lost 4 bases and 0 bases respectively, with 14 bases between them. The CDR3 has 16 amino acids.

This clone has only a few counts. This rearrangement joins TRBV7-3 to TRBJ1-1; D might be TRBD1 (5 bases). V was trimmed by 6 bases and J by 1 base, leaving 9 bases between them. This CDR3 is built from 13 residues. Germline lookup yields CDR1 SGHTA and CDR2 FQGTGA. The CDR3: CASRDQGNTEAFF. The DNA for the CDR3 is TGTGCCAGCAGGGATCAGGGGAACACTGAAGCTTTCTTT.

This clone was counted only a few times. V is TRBV30 and J is TRBJ2-3; tentative D call: TRBD2 (6 bases). V lost 4 bases, J lost 2 bases, and 13 bases lay in between. Germline V gene data show CDR1 as GTSNPN and CDR2 as SVGIG (reference sequence). The CDR3 runs to 14 residues. The CDR3 spells CAWNAGRDTDTQYF. CDR3 coding DNA: TGTGCCTGGAACGCGGGAAGAGACACAGATACGCAGTATTTT.

This clone has just a few counts. In the same sample, other DNA sequences code for this CDR3. V and J are TRBV2 and TRBJ1-1, with TRBD1 matching 7 bases. J lost 3 bases, V lost 4 bases, and 5 bases had no gene match. Germline loops: CDR1 SNHLY, CDR2 FYNNEI. The CDR3 covers 14 residues. CDR3 in amino acids: CASSVEGADTEAFF. Here the CDR3 DNA reads TGTGCCAGCAGTGTGGAGGGGGCTGACACTGAAGCTTTCTTT.

The chain employs TRBV12-2 and TRBJ2-5; the table's TRBD2 call for D was not verified on the DNA. TRBV12-2 is recorded as a pseudogene. The CDR3 is made up of 11 amino acids. Here the CDR3 DNA reads TGTGCAAGGCCGAGGAAGGAGACCCAGTACTTC. This translates into CARPRKETQYF.